The text below deals with one T cell receptor beta chain. The data derive from a study of technical replicates of blood from several donors. TCRdb keeps only in-frame clones here, not all; method: immunoSEQ multiplex PCR. There are about 70,000 clones in the sample; 94% occur only once, and about 0.38% lies in the top ten. This CDR3 spans 16 amino acids. V lost 5 bases, J lost 2 bases, and 6 bases stayed unmatched. Germline V lookup: CDR1 SGHDN, CDR2 FVKESK. The sequencing input was T cells isolated from PBMCs. The sequence was collected from a human donor in good health. V and J are TRBV14 and TRBJ2-5, with 12 bases lining up with TRBD2. The CDR3 sequence is CASSVLAGGSQETQYF. The CDR3 nucleotides read TGTGCCAGCAGCGTACTAGCGGGAGGATCACAAGAGACCCAGTACTTC.